The rows below give T cell receptor beta chains drawn from one sample of a study of blood T cell repertoires in COVID-19. Only in-frame clones appear in the TCRdb table, and some are missing; sequencing was by immunoSEQ multiplex PCR. The data hold some 320,000 clones, with around 87% observed a single time. Sequenced sample: peripheral blood. The receptors derive from a woman aged 45 to 65 who had recovered from COVID-19. Both conserved end residues are part of each CDR3. The order of the fields is J gene, V gene, clone size, D gene, CDR3 DNA, CDR3 protein. A D gene is named only where the DNA matches it firmly. Clone size is stated in some rows and not others, as once, few, many or a class when expanded.

TRBJ1-2	TRBV28	once	TRBD1	TGTGCCAGCAGTTTAAGGGTGACAGGGGATGGCTACACCTTC	CASSLRVTGDGYTF
TRBJ1-2	TRBV28	.	TRBD1	TGTGCCAGCAGTCCGGGACAGGGGTATGGCTACACCTTC	CASSPGQGYGYTF
TRBJ2-3	TRBV7-3	.	.	TGTGCCAGCAGCCGCGGAGGGCTGCGTGGCACAGATACGCAGTATTTT	CASSRGGLRGTDTQYF
TRBJ2-7	TRBV21-1	.	.	TGTGCTGGGGGACAGTTCCTTTACGAGCAGTACTTC	CAGGQFLYEQYF
TRBJ1-3	TRBV5-1	.	TRBD1	TGCGCCAGCAGCCCGGACAGGGCTGTTAACACCATATATTTT	CASSPDRAVNTIYF
TRBJ1-6	TRBV6-4	.	TRBD1	TGTGCCAGCAGTGAGGGACAGGGTAATTCACCCCTCCACTTT	CASSEGQGNSPLHF
TRBJ2-7	TRBV7-8	.	.	TGTGCCAGCAGCTTAGATCCGGGTCCCCTCGAGCAGTACTTC	CASSLDPGPLEQYF
TRBJ2-3	TRBV5-1	.	TRBD2	TGCGCCAGCAGCTTGGATACTAGCGGGAATACGCAGTATTTT	CASSLDTSGNTQYF
TRBJ2-3	TRBV19	.	TRBD1	TGTGCCACCGGACAGGGGATTCGTATTGGCACAGATACGCAGTATTTT	CATGQGIRIGTDTQYF
TRBJ1-1	TRBV4-2	.	.	TGTGCCAGCAGCCACCCAGACACCTTGGGGAACACTGAAGCTTTCTTT	CASSHPDTLGNTEAFF
TRBJ2-2	TRBV5-4	once	.	TGTGCCAGCAGCTCCCCCGGTGCCGGGGAGCTGTTTTTT	CASSSPGAGELFF
TRBJ2-2	TRBV5-6	.	.	TGTGCCAGCAGCTTGGGTCGCGGGGAGCTGTTTTTT	CASSLGRGELFF
TRBJ1-1	TRBV3-1/TRBV3-2	.	.	TGTGCCAGCAGCCCACTGCAGAGGGTCCGCACTGAAGCTTTCTTT	CASSPLQRVRTEAFF
TRBJ2-1	TRBV9	.	.	TGTGCCAGCAGCCGCCGCCAGGATGAGCAGTTCTTC	CASSRRQDEQFF
TRBJ1-1	TRBV15	.	.	TGTGCCACCAGCGACGGACAGCCGAACACTGAAGCTTTCTTT	CATSDGQPNTEAFF
TRBJ2-5	TRBV4-3	.	.	TGCGCCAGCAGCCAAGATAGCAGGGGCGGGAGTCTGGAGACCCAGTACTTC	CASSQDSRGGSLETQYF
TRBJ2-3	TRBV28	.	TRBD2	TGTGCCAGCAGTCGCGGGACTAGCGGGAGTCGGGACACAGATACGCAGTATTTT	CASSRGTSGSRDTDTQYF
TRBJ1-6	TRBV18	.	TRBD1	TGTGCCAGCTCGTCAGGACAGGGGATGAATTCACCCCTCCACTTT	CASSSGQGMNSPLHF
TRBJ1-1	TRBV12-5	.	TRBD1	TGTGCTAGTGGCCCGGACAGGTCGAGAGCTTTCTTT	CASGPDRSRAFF
TRBJ2-7	TRBV7-6	once	TRBD2	TGTGCCAGCAGCTTGGCGGGGGGTAGGGACGAGCAGTACTTC	CASSLAGGRDEQYF
TRBJ2-7	TRBV27	.	TRBD2	TGTGCCAGCCAAAGGACTAGCGGGTCCTACGAGCAGTACTTC	CASQRTSGSYEQYF
TRBJ1-2	TRBV15	.	TRBD1	TGTGCCACCAGCAAAAAGGGACAGGGGAGTCCCTATGGCTACACCTTC	CATSKKGQGSPYGYTF
TRBJ2-7	TRBV9	.	TRBD1	TGTGCCAGCAGCGTAGGACAGGGTTTCTACGAGCAGTACTTC	CASSVGQGFYEQYF
TRBJ1-2	TRBV7-2	.	.	TGTGCCAGCAGGACCGGGGGGGAAGGAGGGGATGGCTACACCTTC	CASRTGGEGGDGYTF
TRBJ2-3	TRBV19	.	.	TGTGCCAGTAGTATCTTTTCCGGAGATACGCAGTATTTT	CASSIFSGDTQYF
TRBJ2-1	TRBV10-1	.	TRBD2	TGCGCCAGCAGTGAAAGTGTAGGAGCGGGGGCCCCCAATGAGCAGTTCTTC	CASSESVGAGAPNEQFF
TRBJ1-3	TRBV7-9	.	.	TGTGCCAGCAGCTTAGCGGCAAACACCATATATTTT	CASSLAANTIYF
TRBJ2-3	TRBV25-1	once	.	TGTGCCAGCGGTCCCCCGGGGTTGGATACGCAGTATTTT	CASGPPGLDTQYF
TRBJ2-1	TRBV30	.	.	TGTGCCTGGAGCGCAAAGCTGGGGGCCGGTGAGCAGTTCTTC	CAWSAKLGAGEQFF
TRBJ1-1	TRBV30	.	.	TGTGCCTGGAGTGTTCGCAGGGCGGACACTGAAGCTTTCTTT	CAWSVRRADTEAFF
TRBJ1-2	TRBV18	.	.	TGTGCCAGCTCACCGGACTCCCTTGGCGGCTATGGCTACACCTTC	CASSPDSLGGYGYTF
TRBJ1-4	TRBV11-2	.	TRBD1	TGTGCCAGCAGCCCGGGACAGGGACAAAATGAAAAACTGTTTTTT	CASSPGQGQNEKLFF
TRBJ1-1	TRBV4-2	.	.	TGTGCCAGCAGCCAAGAGGTCTTCTCCCTCGGGGCTTTCTTT	CASSQEVFSLGAFF
TRBJ1-1	TRBV6-1	.	TRBD1	TGTGCCAGCAGTGATCTCGGACAGGGGAAAGCTTTCTTT	CASSDLGQGKAFF
TRBJ2-2	TRBV7-2	few	TRBD2	TGTGCCAGCAGCTTAGATATAGCGGGGGGGAACACCGGGGAGCTGTTTTTT	CASSLDIAGGNTGELFF
TRBJ2-3	TRBV3-1/TRBV3-2	once	.	TGTGCCAGCAGGGCCCGGGGGACAGATACGCAGTATTTT	CASRARGTDTQYF
TRBJ2-7	TRBV6-5	.	.	TGTGCCAGCAGTTACCGACCGGGGGGCGCCTTAGACGAGCAGTACTTC	CASSYRPGGALDEQYF
TRBJ1-6	TRBV6-5	once	TRBD1	TGTGCCAGCAGTTACTCGACAGGGGAGTATTCACCCCTCCACTTT	CASSYSTGEYSPLHF
TRBJ2-1	TRBV5-8	.	.	TGTGCCAGCAGCCCCCGCTTCAGTTCCTACAATGAGCAGTTCTTC	CASSPRFSSYNEQFF
TRBJ2-1	TRBV24-1	.	TRBD2	TGTGCCACCAGTGCCCTGAGGCTAGCGGACGGCTACAATGAGCAGTTCTTC	CATSALRLADGYNEQFF
TRBJ2-2	TRBV6-2/TRBV6-3	.	.	TGTGCCAGCAGTCCCCGTGTCGGGGAGCTGTTTTTT	CASSPRVGELFF
TRBJ2-7	TRBV6-1	.	.	TGTGCCAGCAGTGAAGCACGGGGGTACTACGAGCAGTACTTC	CASSEARGYYEQYF
TRBJ1-2	TRBV28	.	TRBD1	TGTGCCAGCGGGACAGGGGCCGACAACTATGGCTACACCTTC	CASGTGADNYGYTF
TRBJ2-2	TRBV5-1	.	TRBD1	TGCGCCAGCAGCTTGGAACCGACAGGGAGCTCTGCCGGGGAGCTGTTTTTT	CASSLEPTGSSAGELFF
TRBJ2-7	TRBV11-2	once	.	TGTGCCAGCAGCTTAGACAGTTTCTACGAGCAGTACTTC	CASSLDSFYEQYF
TRBJ2-1	TRBV19	once	.	TGTGCCAGTAGTATACCCAAGCGCTACAATGAGCAGTTCTTC	CASSIPKRYNEQFF
TRBJ2-2	TRBV3-1/TRBV3-2	.	.	TGTGCCAGCAGCCCTCGGGGGGCCTACACCGGGGAGCTGTTTTTT	CASSPRGAYTGELFF
TRBJ1-4	TRBV30	.	TRBD1	TGTGCCTGGAGGGAGAGACAGGGAAGTAGGGAAAAACTGTTTTTT	CAWRERQGSREKLFF
TRBJ2-1	TRBV4-3	once	.	TGCGCCAGCAGCCGACACACCGACCGGATGACCTACAATGAGCAGTTCTTC	CASSRHTDRMTYNEQFF
TRBJ2-7	TRBV7-6	.	TRBD2	TGTGCCAGCAGCTTAGTAACGGGAGGGATCCACGAGCAGTACTTC	CASSLVTGGIHEQYF
TRBJ2-2	TRBV29-1	.	.	TGCAGCGTTGAATCGGCTAGCGCGAACACCGGGGAGCTGTTTTTT	CSVESASANTGELFF